This TCR beta chain was profiled in a study of cytomegalovirus exposure and HLA in healthy donors. The wider study: An earlier analysis identified some 110 million unique TCR beta sequences in 150 million to 200 million T cells. Study-wide points: A later analysis appeared to link common viral pathogens to several of the most significant clusters. Reports credit the classifier with highly specific, highly sensitive diagnosis of cytomegalovirus status. In all likelihood, a cluster of highly shared sequence variants was a sequencing artifact.

In regard to this clone: The antigen remains unidentified.

The trim removed 3 bases at V and 4 bases at J, leaving 9 bases unmatched. Per germline, CDR1 LNHDA and CDR2 SQIVND (reference sequence). The CDR3 runs 16 residues. Primers included in the PCR were 60 Vbeta and 13 Jbeta primers. TCRdb's copy holds only in-frame clones and misses some; the assay was immunoSEQ multiplex PCR. The sample records over 150,000 clones, approximately 77% being singletons. Sample: PBMCs. The gene calls are TRBV19 and TRBJ1-5; 7 bases fit TRBD1. The clonotype was recovered from a man younger than 30 in good health and CMV-seronegative. The CDR3 spells CASSIQVQGGNQPQHF. CDR3 sequence (DNA): TGTGCCAGTAGTATCCAAGTGCAGGGGGGAAATCAGCCCCAGCATTTT.